These T cell receptor beta chains were read from a single sample in a study of control samples from healthy donors and cancer patients. Only in-frame clones appear in the TCRdb table, and some are missing; sequencing was by immunoSEQ multiplex PCR. Among more than 95,000 clones listed, roughly 93% were seen once. Material for sequencing was blood. The receptors shown here come from a man between 25 and 39 years old in good health. Each CDR3 is given with its conserved first and last residue. The D gene is left open where the match is weak. Rows give clone size only sometimes, using once, few, many, or a class for an expanded clone.

CDR3 protein,CDR3 DNA,clone size,D gene,V gene,J gene
CAWTAAGNSPLHF,TGTGCCTGGACCGCAGCAGGCAATTCACCCCTCCACTTT,.,.,TRBV30,TRBJ1-6
CASSLAVGPGSDTEAFF,TGTGCCAGCAGCTTAGCTGTCGGTCCGGGTTCCGACACTGAAGCTTTCTTT,.,.,TRBV11-2,TRBJ1-1
CASSPGRSYGYTF,TGTGCCAGCAGTCCGGGACGTAGCTATGGCTACACCTTC,.,.,TRBV6-5,TRBJ1-2
CASSIDPLGEAQHF,TGTGCCAGTAGTATAGACCCCTTAGGAGAGGCCCAGCATTTT,.,.,TRBV19,TRBJ1-5
CASRLVRERNTGELFF,TGTGCAAGTCGCTTAGTACGGGAGAGGAACACCGGGGAGCTGTTTTTT,.,.,TRBV12-2,TRBJ2-2
CASSYSPMLVGYTF,TGTGCCAGCAGTTACTCTCCCATGCTGGTAGGCTACACCTTC,.,.,TRBV6-5,TRBJ1-2
CASRQRGTNTGELFF,TGTGCCAGCCGTCAAAGGGGGACGAACACCGGGGAGCTGTTTTTT,.,.,TRBV6-5,TRBJ2-2
CASKQGYPAAGELFF,TGTGCCAGCAAACAGGGGTATCCTGCAGCCGGGGAGCTGTTTTTT,.,TRBD1,TRBV27,TRBJ2-2
CASSLREPYNSPLHF,TGTGCCAGCAGCTTAAGAGAGCCCTATAATTCACCCCTCCACTTT,.,.,TRBV7-6,TRBJ1-6
CASSQGGGETQYF,TGTGCCAGCAGCCAGGGGGGCGGAGAGACCCAGTACTTC,.,.,TRBV7-7,TRBJ2-5
CATSGASNNYGYTF,TGTGCCACCAGTGGGGCATCAAACAACTATGGCTACACCTTC,.,.,TRBV24-1,TRBJ1-2
CASSPWEGPATNEKLFF,TGTGCCAGCTCACCGTGGGAGGGGCCTGCAACTAATGAAAAACTGTTTTTT,.,.,TRBV18,TRBJ1-4
CASSLGDGGLETQYF,TGCGCCAGCAGCTTGGGAGACGGGGGCCTAGAGACCCAGTACTTC,.,.,TRBV5-1,TRBJ2-5
CASSNYLAGNTGELFF,TGTGCCAGCAGCAACTACCTAGCGGGGAACACCGGGGAGCTGTTTTTT,.,.,TRBV21-1,TRBJ2-2
CASSPPGLLNQPQHF,TGTGCCAGCAGTCCCCCGGGATTACTCAATCAGCCCCAGCATTTT,.,.,TRBV27,TRBJ1-5
CAIREGRGTSPLHF,TGTGCCATCAGGGAAGGACGCGGAACTTCACCCCTCCACTTT,.,.,TRBV10-3,TRBJ1-6
CASSPGPGSQSPLHF,TGTGCCAGCTCACCAGGGCCAGGGTCACAATCACCCCTCCACTTT,.,.,TRBV18,TRBJ1-6
CAWSRGLALVEQFF,TGTGCCTGGAGTAGAGGTCTAGCTCTTGTTGAGCAGTTCTTC,once,.,TRBV30,TRBJ2-1
CASSQDEGEWDTEAFF,TGTGCCAGCAGCCAAGATGAGGGGGAGTGGGACACTGAAGCTTTCTTT,.,.,TRBV4-2,TRBJ1-1
CASSFPGFDYGYTF,TGTGCCAGCAGCTTCCCAGGGTTTGACTATGGCTACACCTTC,few,.,TRBV5-4,TRBJ1-2
CASRQNTEAFF,TGCGCCAGCCGTCAGAACACTGAAGCTTTCTTT,.,.,TRBV5-1,TRBJ1-1
CASSQVPNSAETQYF,TGCGCCAGCAGCCAAGTACCTAATTCAGCGGAGACCCAGTACTTC,once,.,TRBV5-1,TRBJ2-5
CASRGPEAFF,TGTGCCAGCAGGGGTCCTGAAGCTTTCTTT,.,.,TRBV2,TRBJ1-1
CASSLINTEAFF,TGTGCCAGCAGTTTAATAAACACTGAAGCTTTCTTT,.,.,TRBV28,TRBJ1-1
CASSIREDHGYTF,TGTGCCAGCTCAATTAGGGAGGACCATGGCTACACCTTC,.,.,TRBV18,TRBJ1-2
CASSPRTGISTEAFF,TGTGCCAGCAGCCCCCGGACAGGGATTAGCACTGAAGCTTTCTTT,few,TRBD1,TRBV7-9,TRBJ1-1
CASRSGTMPSPLHF,TGTGCCAGCAGGTCCGGGACAATGCCCTCACCCCTCCACTTT,.,.,TRBV6-5,TRBJ1-6
CASSSWTGKGPNEKLFF,TGTGCCAGCAGCTCATGGACAGGGAAGGGTCCTAATGAAAAACTGTTTTTT,.,TRBD1,TRBV7-9,TRBJ1-4
CASSPASVRTQYF,TGTGCCAGCAGCCCCGCCTCGGTCCGCACGCAGTATTTT,.,.,TRBV28,TRBJ2-3
CASRTGLGYTF,TGTGCCAGCAGGACAGGCTTGGGCTACACCTTC,.,.,TRBV12-3/TRBV12-4,TRBJ1-2
CASGLEPGPSNYGYTF,TGTGCTAGTGGTTTGGAGCCGGGACCCTCCAACTATGGCTACACCTTC,few,.,TRBV12-5,TRBJ1-2
CASSRDTNTGELFF,TGTGCCAGCTCACGAGACACGAACACCGGGGAGCTGTTTTTT,.,.,TRBV18,TRBJ2-2
CASSYDRGRIMSGYTF,TGCGCCAGCAGCTACGACAGGGGGCGCATTATGAGTGGCTACACCTTC,.,TRBD1,TRBV5-1,TRBJ1-2
CASSDQGNYGYTF,TGTGCCAGCAGTGATCAGGGTAACTATGGCTACACCTTC,.,.,TRBV2,TRBJ1-2
CASSPWGSGGSSDTQYF,TGTGCCAGCAGCCCCTGGGGTAGCGGGGGATCATCAGATACGCAGTATTTT,.,TRBD2,TRBV4-2,TRBJ2-3
CASSLRLNGYTF,TGTGCCAGCAGTTTACGACTAAATGGCTACACCTTC,.,.,TRBV12-3/TRBV12-4,TRBJ1-2
CASSTVFSGALFF,TGTGCCAGCAGTACCGTTTTTAGCGGGGCATTGTTCTTC,.,TRBD2,TRBV6-5,TRBJ2-1
CASSQRGSTDTQYF,TGTGCCAGCAGTCAGCGGGGGAGCACAGATACGCAGTATTTT,once,TRBD2,TRBV6-6,TRBJ2-3
CASRPVTGYTEAFF,TGTGCCAGCAGGCCCGTGACAGGGTACACTGAAGCTTTCTTT,.,TRBD1,TRBV6-6,TRBJ1-1
CASFRTGQNTEAFF,TGCGCCAGTTTCAGGACAGGGCAGAACACTGAAGCTTTCTTT,.,TRBD1,TRBV5-1,TRBJ1-1
CASSLDHSGAREQFF,TGTGCCAGCAGCTTAGACCATAGCGGGGCCCGGGAGCAGTTCTTC,.,TRBD2,TRBV7-6,TRBJ2-1
CASSYRDRRYGYTF,TGTGCCAGCAGTTACCGGGACCGACGCTATGGCTACACCTTC,.,.,TRBV28,TRBJ1-2
CASTPNSGANVLTF,TGCGCCAGCACTCCGAACTCTGGGGCCAACGTCCTGACTTTC,.,.,TRBV10-1,TRBJ2-6